This T cell receptor (beta chain) was obtained from a study of spatial heterogeneity in lung cancer (dated by TCRdb to between 2019 and 2020). A note on the overall study: Beta-chain transcripts were consistently detected in greater numbers than alpha-chain transcripts, which likely reflects a higher abundance of beta-chain transcripts. In the raw uncorrected reads, each unique combination of TCR and UMI appeared more than ten times on average. Both alpha and beta chains were TCR-sequenced in hundreds of tumor regions, around 65 matched nontumor lung samples and more than 50 PBMC samples obtained at surgery. Nonsynonymous mutation counts, determined by whole-exome sequencing of tumor tissue, were related to features of the TCR repertoire. TCR alpha and beta repertoires were quantitatively compared across multiple tumor regions, matched nontumor lung and blood in non-small cell lung cancer. TCR transcript counts in tumor regions correlated strongly with a T cell transcriptional module score from matched bulk RNA-seq.

The CDR3, from cysteine to phenylalanine, totals 14 residues. The read is trimmed to its CDR3 DNA, 42 bases read in frame from base 1. V is cut back by 3 bases and J by 10 bases, with 4 bases in the junction unmatched. CDR1 SGHRS and CDR2 YFSETQ were looked up in the germline V gene. The time point label of this sample denotes: sample taken at primary tumor resection. Samples were obtained from 70 to 85 patients with early-stage, untreated non-small cell lung cancer from the lung TRACERx cohort. For TCR sequencing, whole RNA was extracted from tumor and nontumor lung tissue, or from cryopreserved PBMC samples, and no cell sorting was done. A patient was chosen for TCR sequencing only when enough RNA was available from at least two tumor regions. A lung pathologist reviewed the tumor and adjacent nontumor lung specimens before the specimens were selected. Libraries came from 5' RACE. The data were produced on a NextSeq 500. In the TCR library protocol, a unique molecular identifier was attached to each TCR cDNA molecule so that PCR and sequencing errors could be corrected. Per the original workflow: TCR identification, UMI-based error correction and CDR3 extraction were all carried out with Decombinator tools. Expanded TCRs were defined as those above a frequency of 2 per 1,000, corresponding to the top 1% of the tumor frequency distribution. Expanded tumor TCRs statistically deemed absent (corrected P<0.05) from at least one tumor region were classed as regional, and all other expanded tumor TCRs were classed as ubiquitous. Renyi diversity was calculated using the R vegan package after each repertoire was subsampled 100 times to 5,000 TCRs. CDR3 similarity networks were built from amino acid triplet string-kernel similarity, connecting CDR3s with pairwise similarity above 0.82. TCRdb passed the public sequencing reads through fastp at Q25 and MiXCR, retaining productive beta sequences. One record per CDR3 amino acid sequence lists the most common genes and DNA. For this entry, the V and J calls and clone size follow TCRdb and not the study's own pipeline. The sample contains about 10,000 distinct CDR3 sequences, around 12% of them found a single time. Roughly a tenth of the sample belongs to the ten largest clones.

The research as a whole found: Counts of ubiquitous and regional expanded TCRs were found to correlate with counts of ubiquitous and regional nonsynonymous mutations, respectively. Confirming at a functional level the hypothesis that regional TCRs recognize regional mutations was considered to require additional single-cell paired TCR alpha and beta sequencing. The tumor nonsynonymous mutation count correlated with the number of expanded alpha and beta TCRs within the tumor. Estimated TCR-seq coverage of tumor T cells was only 5.5% to 8% for alpha chains and 13% for beta chains.

Many counts were recorded for this clonotype. Its antigen target is currently unknown. The record has no base qualities; no much larger clone is one base away. Because the library targeted alpha chains, this beta chain is an off-target read whose size means little. The TCR comes from a male donor with early-stage non-small cell lung cancer. Recombination linked TRBV5-1 to TRBJ2-2, and TRBD1 matches 12 of the central bases. Source: lung tumor tissue, taken at surgery. The bases read TGCGCCAGCAGCTCGGGGACAGGGGGCGAGGAGCTGTTTTTT. It specifies CASSSGTGGEELFF.